This T cell receptor beta chain comes out of a study of cytomegalovirus exposure and HLA in healthy donors. Study results and limitations: Association of some 18,000 TCR beta sequences with HLA alleles was found at 0.05 false discovery rate in a later analysis.

To note about this clone: What it binds is unknown.

Vbeta (60) and Jbeta (13) primers were used in the PCR. Produced via immunoSEQ multiplex PCR; TCRdb's table is partial and in-frame only. The data hold more than 85,000 clones, with around three quarters observed a single time. This TCR came from a male donor in good health and CMV-seropositive. The material sequenced was PBMCs.

The CDR3, as DNA: TGTGCCAGCACTCGGCAGGGATCCTCCTACGAGCAGTACTTC. Protein product: CASTRQGSSYEQYF. This chain links TRBV27 with TRBJ2-7; D is possibly TRBD1 (5 bases). Trimming took off 7 bases at V and 0 bases at J, with 13 bases between the two ends. This CDR3 has 14 amino acids. The V gene's germline CDR1 is MNHEY and CDR2 SMNVEV (reference sequence).